A selection of T cell receptor beta chains follows, all from one sample in a study of cytomegalovirus exposure and HLA in healthy donors. Some clones are missing from TCRdb's copy, which holds only in-frame ones; the method was immunoSEQ multiplex PCR. There are more than 100,000 clones in the sample; around 80% occur only once, and 0.2% to 0.3% lies in the top ten. The material sequenced was PBMCs. The source is a man aged 45-60 years in good health and CMV-seronegative. Each CDR3 is given with its conserved first and last residue. D genes are given only for firm matches. Rows may omit the clone size; those that give it use once, few, many or a size class.

TRBJ2-1 | TRBD2 | . | TRBV7-9 | CASSFPPSGGGGSYNEQFF | TGTGCCAGCAGCTTCCCCCCTAGCGGGGGGGGTGGGTCCTACAATGAGCAGTTCTTC
TRBJ2-3 | . | few | TRBV6-6 | CASSYQGGDTQYF | TGTGCCAGCAGTTATCAGGGGGGAGATACGCAGTATTTT
TRBJ1-1 | . | . | TRBV7-8 | CASSLGRETEAFF | TGTGCCAGCAGCTTAGGTCGGGAGACTGAAGCTTTCTTT
TRBJ2-7 | TRBD2 | . | TRBV5-6 | CASSLAKGAGANYEQYF | TGTGCCAGCAGCTTGGCCAAGGGAGCGGGGGCCAACTACGAGCAGTACTTC
TRBJ1-1 | TRBD1 | . | TRBV23-1 | CASSHFKDRGLTEAFF | TGCGCCAGCAGTCACTTTAAGGACAGGGGGCTTACTGAAGCTTTCTTT
TRBJ1-1 | TRBD1 | . | TRBV5-4 | CASSLEQGASLEAFF | TGTGCCAGCAGCTTGGAGCAGGGGGCTAGCCTTGAAGCTTTCTTT
TRBJ2-7 | TRBD2 | . | TRBV30 | CAWRGGPSHHEQYF | TGTGCCTGGAGGGGAGGGCCCAGCCACCACGAGCAGTACTTC
TRBJ1-1 | TRBD1 | once | TRBV29-1 | CSAGTVPHEAFF | TGCAGCGCCGGGACAGTTCCCCATGAAGCTTTCTTT
TRBJ1-4 | . | . | TRBV7-2 | CASSLAGGGNYWDQDEKLFF | TGTGCCAGCAGCTTAGCAGGAGGAGGGAATTATTGGGATCAGGATGAAAAACTGTTTTTT
TRBJ2-1 | . | . | TRBV5-1 | CASSLIGQSSYNEQFF | TGCGCCAGCAGCTTAATTGGACAGAGCTCCTACAATGAGCAGTTCTTC
TRBJ2-5 | . | once | TRBV4-2 | CASSQAMDSQETQYF | TGTGCCAGCAGCCAGGCTATGGACAGCCAAGAGACCCAGTACTTC
TRBJ1-2 | TRBD1 | few | TRBV6-5 | CASSYSGGGTHGYTF | TGTGCCAGCAGTTACTCCGGAGGGGGCACACATGGCTACACCTTC